The present TCR beta chain was sequenced within a study of radiation and T cells in renal cell carcinoma. Background on the study: Nephrectomy followed 15 Gy stereotactic body radiation by 4 weeks.

The repertoire was sequenced with immunoSEQ multiplex PCR; TCRdb's copy has only in-frame clones and lacks some. Of about 59,000 clones in the sample, just under 80% were seen once. As for time point: baseline pretreatment blood. Treatment noted: 15 Gy SBRT to primary tumor, nephrectomy 4 weeks later. Serial blood draws occurred at baseline and 2 and 4 weeks post-SBRT. This renal cell carcinoma was of the clear cell type. Concerning this clone: What it recognizes is unknown.

The study, taken as a whole, reports: From baseline, blood top tumor clonotypes peaked at 2 weeks post-radiation.

The CDR3 has 15 amino acids. CDR1 is LGHNA, CDR2 YNFKEQ, per germline. Trimming took 2 bases from V and 6 from J; bases not matched to a gene: 5. The sequenced sample was blood, obtained from a patient whose treatment included radiotherapy and nephrectomy. The origin of this receptor is a man aged 60-69 years with renal cell carcinoma. V gene TRBV4-2 combines with J gene TRBJ2-1, with 9 bases lining up with TRBD2. This chain's CDR3 is CASSQSLAGSNEQFF. The DNA of the CDR3 is TGTGCCAGCAGCCAATCGCTAGCGGGAAGCAATGAGCAGTTCTTC.